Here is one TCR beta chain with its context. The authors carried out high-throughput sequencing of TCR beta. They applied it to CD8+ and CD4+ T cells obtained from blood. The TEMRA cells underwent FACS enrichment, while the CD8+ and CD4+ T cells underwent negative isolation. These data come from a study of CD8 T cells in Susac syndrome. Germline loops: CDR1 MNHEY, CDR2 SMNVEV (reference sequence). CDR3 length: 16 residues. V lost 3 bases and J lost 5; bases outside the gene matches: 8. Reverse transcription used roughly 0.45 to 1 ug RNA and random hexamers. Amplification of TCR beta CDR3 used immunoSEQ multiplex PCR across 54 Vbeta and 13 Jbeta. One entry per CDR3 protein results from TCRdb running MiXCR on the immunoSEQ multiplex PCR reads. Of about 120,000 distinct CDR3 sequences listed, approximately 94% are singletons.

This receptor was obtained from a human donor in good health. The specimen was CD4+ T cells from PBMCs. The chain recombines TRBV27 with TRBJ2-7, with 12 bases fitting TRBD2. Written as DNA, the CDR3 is TGTGCCAGCAGTTTTATCCCTAGCGGGAGGGCCAACGAGCAGTACTTC. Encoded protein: CASSFIPSGRANEQYF.